This TCR beta chain emerged from a study of cytomegalovirus exposure and HLA in healthy donors. Study observations and caveats: One variant, a missense change in DCLRE1C, was linked in a later analysis to TCR beta V- and J-gene trimming. In all likelihood, a cluster of highly shared sequence variants was a sequencing artifact. Cytomegalovirus-associated status was assigned to about 150 TCR beta chains.

The PCR contained 60 Vbeta and 13 Jbeta primers. Repertoires were generated with immunoSEQ multiplex PCR, while TCRdb's copy carries only in-frame clones and drops some. The sample consists of about 89,000 clones, around 64% of them appearing once. There are 15 residues in the CDR3. Germline loops: CDR1 LGHNA, CDR2 YSLEER. V trimming: 3 bases; J trimming: 2 bases; junction bases outside the gene matches: 3. On this clone itself: Its antigen is still unknown.

For the donor in question, CMV serostatus went unrecorded. Sequenced: PBMCs. This chain connects TRBV4-3 to TRBJ2-7; the match to TRBD2 covers 11 bases. This clonotype originated in a human donor in good health. CDR3 DNA: TGCGCCAGCAGCCAGGGACTAGCGGTTACCTACGAGCAGTACTTC. Encoded protein: CASSQGLAVTYEQYF.